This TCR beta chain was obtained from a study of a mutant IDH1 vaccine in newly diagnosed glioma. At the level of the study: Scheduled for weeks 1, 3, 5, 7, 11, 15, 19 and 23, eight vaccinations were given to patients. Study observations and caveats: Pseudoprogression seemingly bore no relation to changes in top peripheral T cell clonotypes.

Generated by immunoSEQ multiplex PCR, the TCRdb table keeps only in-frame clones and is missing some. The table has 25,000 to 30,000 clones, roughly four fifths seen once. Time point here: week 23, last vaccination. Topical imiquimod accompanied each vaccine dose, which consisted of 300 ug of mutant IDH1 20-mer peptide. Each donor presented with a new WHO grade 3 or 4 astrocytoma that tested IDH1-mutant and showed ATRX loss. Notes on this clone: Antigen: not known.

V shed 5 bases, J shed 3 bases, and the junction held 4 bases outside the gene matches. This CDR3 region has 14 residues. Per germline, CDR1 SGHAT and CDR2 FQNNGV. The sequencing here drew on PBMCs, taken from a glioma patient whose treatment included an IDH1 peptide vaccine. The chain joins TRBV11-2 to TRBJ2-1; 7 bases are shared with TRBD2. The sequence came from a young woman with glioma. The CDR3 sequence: CASSLSGYYNEQFF. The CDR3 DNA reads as TGTGCCAGCAGCCTTAGCGGGTACTACAATGAGCAGTTCTTC.